The T cell receptor (beta chain) described here comes from a study of radiation and T cells in renal cell carcinoma. Here immunoSEQ multiplex PCR was the method, and the copy in TCRdb shows in-frame clones only, minus some. The repertoire has 70,000 to 80,000 clones, 80% to 90% of them found once; the top ten carry approximately 24%. Time point denoted: blood 2 weeks post-SBRT. Treatment defined: 15 Gy SBRT to primary tumor, nephrectomy 4 weeks later. The length of the CDR3 is 14 residues. From germline, CDR1 is SGHRS and CDR2 YFSETQ. V was trimmed by 2 bases and J by 1 base, leaving 6 bases between them. Study observations and caveats: In blood, top tumor clones expanded by 2 weeks, shrinking by 4.

A note on this clone: The antigen is not known. This CDR3 is also generated by other DNA sequences in the sample.

The material was blood, obtained from a patient whose treatment included radiotherapy and nephrectomy. This sequence originates from a woman in her forties or fifties with renal cell carcinoma. This sequence joins TRBV5-1 and TRBJ2-2; D is perhaps TRBD2 (5 bases). DNA of the CDR3: TGCGCCAGCAGCTTACGGGAGAACACCGGGGAGCTGTTTTTT. Translating it yields CASSLRENTGELFF.